The entry below gives a single T cell receptor beta chain sequence along with its context. Its matching antigen is unknown. One end of the junction varies from germline; a read error may be responsible. TCRdb reanalyzed the PCR reads with MiXCR. The profile shows under 20,000 clones, approximately 27% of them singletons. This entry belongs to a study of metastatic and nonmetastatic thyroid tumors. The wider study: Samples came from malignant and benign thyroid patients, and repertoires were compared across blood and tumor or nodule tissue.

All patients reached thyroid surgery having received no treatment beforehand. General study points: Significantly higher TCR beta diversity was reportedly seen in malignant thyroid tumors than benign nodules, in blood and tumor.

Per germline, CDR1 ENHRY and CDR2 SYGVKD. The CDR3 runs to 15 residues. V gene TRBV10-3 combines with J gene TRBJ2-7; the match to TRBD2 covers 10 bases. The sequenced sample consisted of tumor tissue. The TCR originated in a female donor with papillary thyroid cancer or a benign thyroid nodule (not recorded which). Some clones in this sample may be carry-over from other donors' samples. The CDR3 loop reads CPISASGSSGYEQYF. The CDR3 region has the DNA TGTCCCATCAGTGCTAGCGGGAGTAGCGGGTACGAGCAGTACTTC.